These T cell receptor beta chains were read from a single sample in a study of spatial heterogeneity in lung cancer. TCRdb re-called the 5' RACE reads through MiXCR, storing one row per CDR3 protein. The table has fewer than 45,000 distinct CDR3 sequences, about 11% seen once. Sequenced material: PBMCs, taken at follow-up. The receptors here all came from a female donor with early-stage non-small cell lung cancer. The CDR3 runs from the conserved cysteine through the conserved F or W.

>TRBJ2-3|TRBV5-5
CASSLVASSTDTQYF
>TRBJ1-2|TRBV4-3
CASSPHSGGNYGYTF
>TRBJ2-1|TRBV19
CASRNPTSSNEQFF
>TRBJ1-4|TRBV27
CASSLRTREKLFF
>TRBJ2-5|TRBV6-1
CATGQIQETQYF
>TRBJ2-5|TRBV28
CASSCGRGWGCQEETQYF
>TRBJ2-1|TRBV7-7
CASSPGGSGTEQFF
>TRBJ1-4|TRBV5-5
CASSLLGGSEKLFF
>TRBJ2-2|TRBV7-8
CASRERGRTGELFF
>TRBJ2-3|TRBV6-2/TRBV6-3
CASSTGTTDTQYF
>TRBJ1-1|TRBV2
CASSEARARNTEAFF
>TRBJ2-7|TRBV7-6
CASSLEGVSYYEQYF